The 9 T cell receptor beta chains listed next were all sequenced from one sample in a study of tumor-infiltrating lymphocytes in primary liver carcinoma (TCRdb year 2017). Total RNA and DNA were co-extracted from approximately 20-30 mg of bulk tissue with the AllPrep DNA/RNA mini kit, without cell sorting. Sequencing used an Illumina HiSeq 2500. TCRbeta-specific cDNA was reverse-transcribed from 500 to 550 ng total RNA using a constant-region primer and ProtoScript II reverse transcriptase. TCRbeta libraries were built with three nested multiplex PCR rounds, a slightly modified ARM-PCR procedure. The first two PCR rounds used multiplex TRBV1-TRBV30 forward primers with a Cbeta reverse primer, each for approximately 11 cycles. TCRdb reprocessing: public reads trimmed at Q25 with fastp, clones called with MiXCR, in-frame beta chains kept. Identical CDR3 protein sequences are pooled into one entry, listed with their most common genes and DNA. A total of more than 100,000 distinct CDR3 sequences appear in this sample, under 70% of them only once. The top ten clonotypes cover around 8.1% of the sample.

What was sequenced was tumor-adjacent normal liver tissue. The receptors here all came from a woman in her fifties or sixties with primary liver carcinoma and hepatitis B virus infection.

In this sample, this clonotype turned up many times. The CDR3 region has the DNA TGTGCCTGGAGCGGGGGCTGGGGTAGGACAGGCCATCTTGGGGCCAACGTCCTGACTTTC. Encoded protein: CAWSGGWGRTGHLGANVLTF. The chain uses TRBV30 and TRBJ2-6; tentatively, D is TRBD1 (7 bases). Trimming took off 3 bases at V and 3 bases at J, with 27 bases between the two ends. Per the germline V gene, CDR1 is GTSNPN and CDR2 is SVGIG (reference sequence). The CDR3 has 20 amino acids.

As to this clonotype: A read error is possible here, since a much larger clone lies one base away. No conserved phenylalanine or tryptophan ends this CDR3, so it is likely a read error. The rearrangement joins TRBV28 to TRBJ2-7; D not certain. Germline assignment: CDR1 MDHEN and CDR2 SYDVKM. V lost 3 bases to trimming and J lost 0 bases, with 12 bases between them. CDR3 size: 15 residues. The CDR3 spells CASSFSGSSSYEQYS. As DNA, the CDR3 is TGTGCCAGCAGTTTTTCCGGCAGCAGCTCCTACGAGCAGTACTCC.

J is TRBJ2-3 and V is TRBV11-1; D possibly corresponds to TRBD2 (5 bases). V lost 6 bases and J 8 bases, leaving 15 bases between the germline ends. CDR1 is SGHAT, CDR2 FQDESV, per germline (reference sequence). This CDR3 has 13 residues. The CDR3 loop is CASSNQPGTTQYF. The CDR3 DNA sequence: TGTGCCAGCAGTAACCAACCGGGAACTACGCAGTATTTT.

The chain combines TRBV12-3 or TRBV12-4 with TRBJ1-6; no reliable D call. This CDR3 spans 12 amino acids. Between the trimmed V and J ends, which lost 2 bases and 7 bases, there was a span of 3 bases. CDR3 protein: CASSLKNSPLHF. CDR3 nucleotide sequence: TGTGCCAGCAGTTTAAAGAATTCACCCCTCCACTTT.

The J gene is TRBJ2-7, the V gene TRBV6-6; D is unclear. V was cut by 2 bases and J by 4 bases, with 9 bases left in between. The V gene's germline CDR1 is MNHNY and CDR2 SVGAGI (reference sequence). The CDR3 is 13 residues long. This CDR3 reads CASSYPSTYEQYF. In DNA form, the CDR3 reads TGTGCCAGCAGTTACCCTTCTACTTACGAGCAGTACTTC.

Comment on this clonotype: The junction departs from the called germline gene at one end, perhaps through a read error. The chain's CDR3 is CASSYEGVAGSTQYF. In nucleotides, the CDR3 is TGTGCCAGCAGCTACGAAGGAGTAGCGGGATCAACCCAATACTTC. The chain uses TRBV6-5 and TRBJ2-5; 8 nucleotides match TRBD2. The CDR3 contains 15 residues. Germline V CDR1 and CDR2: MNHEY, SVGAGI.

The table lists this clonotype with a few counts. The chain combines TRBV7-9 with TRBJ2-7, with 8 bases lining up with TRBD1. Per germline, CDR1 SEHNR and CDR2 FQNEAQ (reference sequence). This CDR3 is 17 amino acids long. V gave up 5 bases and J gave up 4 bases; unmatched junction bases: 16. The CDR3 bases are TGTGCCAGCAGCCCCCCAAACAATGACAGGGGCAATTACGAGCAGTACTTC. Encoded protein: CASSPPNNDRGNYEQYF.

For this clonotype: A much more abundant neighbour one base away suggests this may be a read error. The chain recombines TRBV7-9 with TRBJ2-1; D unclear. Germline V gene sequence: CDR1 SEHNR, CDR2 FQNEAQ (reference sequence). The CDR3 length is 15 residues. The CDR3 region has the DNA TGTGCCAGCAGCTACTCCTTTGGGCCCTACGATGAGCAGTTCTTC. This sequence encodes CASSYSFGPYDEQFF.

The chain uses TRBV28 and TRBJ2-3; 9 bases align to TRBD1. Per the germline V gene, CDR1 is MDHEN and CDR2 is SYDVKM. V lost 11 bases, J lost 2 bases, and 11 bases stayed unmatched. This CDR3 comprises 15 residues. DNA of the CDR3: TGTGCCTGTGTAGGGGACAGGGATGCCACAGATACGCAGTATTTT. This gives the protein CACVGDRDATDTQYF.